This T cell receptor beta chain was found in a study of T-cell memory formation after mild COVID-19. 5'RACE with constant-segment primers yielded barcoded, UMI-tagged TCR alpha and TCR beta cDNA libraries. TCRdb re-called the 5' RACE reads through MiXCR, storing one row per CDR3 protein. Found here are fewer than 650,000 distinct CDR3 sequences, 15% to 20% of them singletons; the top ten hold 8.1%. This clonotype was observed a few times. Its specificity is not known. The study, taken as a whole, reports: Clones that got smaller from day 15 to 85 had even CD4/CD8, while clones growing later tipped toward CD4+. Pre-infection memory carried some responding clones, suggesting that cross-reactive memory joined. Chiefly within CM and EM were the contracting CD4+ clones; CD8+ ones were within EMRA.

Germline CDR1 PRHDT, CDR2 FYEKMQ (reference sequence). The CDR3 runs 16 residues. Trimming took 0 bases from V and 11 from J, leaving 20 bases between them. This chain links TRBV13 with TRBJ2-4; D may be TRBD2 (6 bases). Sequenced material: PBMCs or a T cell subset sorted from them (not recorded which). The clonotype was recovered from an adult woman who had mild COVID-19 (a few samples of this study predate the infection). Cell type and time point are not known. In DNA form, the CDR3 reads TGTGCCAGCAGCTTAGGCAGGTCTCGGGTCGGGAGACTTCAGTACTTC. Translated: CASSLGRSRVGRLQYF.